This TCR beta chain was captured in a study of blood T cells in healthy people across ages. General study points: Measured against age, TCR beta diversity per million T cells decreased in a roughly linear manner. Unsorted PBMC material precluded a definitive naive versus antigen-experienced comparison. Possibly confounding the expanded clonotype changes was the fact that donor CMV status was unknown.

As for this clonotype: Its cognate antigen is unknown.

V gave up 1 base and J gave up 5 bases; unmatched junction bases: 11. Germline CDR1 is SGHTA and CDR2 is FQGNSA. CDR3 size: 16 residues. A sample-barcoded 5' primer and a J-beta primer mix were used in a second PCR of roughly 6 to 11 cycles. Every molecule of cDNA carried a tag from a template-switch adaptor with 12 random nucleotides. TCRdb reprocessed the 5' RACE reads with MiXCR, giving one entry per CDR3 protein. This table has about 940,000 distinct CDR3 sequences, under 50% appearing once. The TCR comes from a man aged 25 to 40 in good health. The sequencing sample was made of blood. The chain couples TRBV7-2 to TRBJ2-7; 7 nucleotides align to TRBD1. Written as DNA, the CDR3 is TGTGCCAGCAGCTTAGGACGAGCAGGGGGATTGAACGAGCAGTACTTC. Its translation is CASSLGRAGGLNEQYF.